The 3 T cell receptor delta chains in this list originate from one sample, sequenced in a study of gamma-delta chains in newborns, infants, children. TCRdb fed the reads to CATT. The data show 4,000 to 5,000 delta-chain clones, approximately 15% seen once. Sequenced material: blood. Receptor source: a child who was a newborn, infant or young child, either healthy, febrile or measles-vaccinated (not recorded which).

This clone is medium-sized in the sample. The sample holds other DNA sequences that translate to the same CDR3. CDR3 residues: CACDRLLGDTGWDTRQMFF. The CDR3 coding sequence is TGTGCCTGTGACCGTTTACTGGGGGATACAGGCTGGGACACCCGACAGATGTTTTTC. The V call is TRDV2, the J call TRDJ3, with 12 nucleotides matching TRDD3. Germline assignment: CDR1 GEAIGNYY and CDR2 EKD. Trimming at V came to 3 bases and at J to 3 bases, leaving 8 bases not matched to a gene. CDR3 length: 19 residues.

A note on this clone: A much larger clone differs by one base, so this may be a read error. The genes are TRDV2 and TRDJ3; no clear D gene. The CDR3 totals 13 residues. V lost 3 bases and J 11 bases, leaving 10 bases between the germline ends. Germline V gene sequence: CDR1 GEAIGNYY, CDR2 EKD. CDR3 nucleotide sequence: TGTGCCTGTGACCCCTTACGGGCCCGACAGATGTTTTTC. It specifies CACDPLRARQMFF.

This clone was counted between two and nine times. The protein TCRdb gives is from a much larger clone and does not agree with this DNA's translation at residue 3, likely a read error; the protein shown here comes from the DNA. The chain combines TRDV2 with TRDJ3; 10 nucleotides align to TRDD3. This CDR3 is 21 amino acids long. Germline CDR1 and CDR2: GEAIGNYY and EKD. CDR3 amino acids: CARDTAVLGDQSSWDTRQMFF. CDR3 nucleotides: TGTGCCCGTGACACTGCCGTACTGGGGGATCAGAGCTCCTGGGACACCCGACAGATGTTTTTC.